This T cell receptor beta chain is drawn from a study of T cell responses to AZD1222 COVID-19 vaccine. The data were produced by immunoSEQ multiplex PCR, yet TCRdb's version contains in-frame clones alone and is incomplete. The sample holds some 150,000 clones; roughly 91% are singletons and the top ten take 1.5% to 2%. The count of this clone is one. Its antigen remains unidentified. Germline values: CDR1 LNHDA, CDR2 SQIVND (reference sequence). With V trimmed by 6 bases and J by 0 bases, 13 bases remained unmatched. The CDR3 runs to 18 residues. Study conclusions and caveats: The breadth and depth of Spike-specific TCRs increased once two AZD1222 doses had been given.

The sample in question was peripheral blood, obtained on day 0 of AZD1222 vaccination. V usage is TRBV19 and J usage is TRBJ1-2; 10 nucleotides agree with TRBD1. This clonotype originated in an adult in good health. The CDR3, as DNA: TGTGCCAGTAGCTCGCGGGACAGGGGTTGGCAAACTAACTATGGCTACACCTTC. This gives the protein CASSSRDRGWQTNYGYTF.